Shown below are 2 T cell receptor beta chains from a single sample sequenced in a study of blood T cell repertoires in COVID-19. The method was immunoSEQ multiplex PCR; TCRdb's version includes in-frame clones alone and lacks a portion of them. The sample includes 81,000 or so clones, around four fifths of them seen just once. The sequenced sample consisted of peripheral blood. The source of these receptors is a woman aged 70 to 79 with active or convalescent COVID-19.

V gene TRBV4-1 combines with J gene TRBJ2-1, with 7 bases lining up with TRBD2. The CDR3 has 15 amino acids. Germline values: CDR1 MGHRA, CDR2 YSYEKL. After removal of 7 bases from V and 0 bases from J, the junction contained 6 bases not matched to a gene. The chain's CDR3 is CASTPRGSSYNEQFF. CDR3 coding DNA: TGCGCCAGCACCCCTCGCGGGAGCTCCTACAATGAGCAGTTCTTC.

J is TRBJ1-2 and V is TRBV2, with D uncertain. Between the trimmed V and J ends, which lost 6 bases and 4 bases, there was a span of 18 bases. Germline CDR1 and CDR2: SNHLY and FYNNEI. The length of the CDR3 is 15 residues. The CDR3 here is CASSRTDGVGYGYTF. The CDR3 bases are TGTGCCAGCAGCAGAACGGACGGGGTGGGCTATGGCTACACCTTC.